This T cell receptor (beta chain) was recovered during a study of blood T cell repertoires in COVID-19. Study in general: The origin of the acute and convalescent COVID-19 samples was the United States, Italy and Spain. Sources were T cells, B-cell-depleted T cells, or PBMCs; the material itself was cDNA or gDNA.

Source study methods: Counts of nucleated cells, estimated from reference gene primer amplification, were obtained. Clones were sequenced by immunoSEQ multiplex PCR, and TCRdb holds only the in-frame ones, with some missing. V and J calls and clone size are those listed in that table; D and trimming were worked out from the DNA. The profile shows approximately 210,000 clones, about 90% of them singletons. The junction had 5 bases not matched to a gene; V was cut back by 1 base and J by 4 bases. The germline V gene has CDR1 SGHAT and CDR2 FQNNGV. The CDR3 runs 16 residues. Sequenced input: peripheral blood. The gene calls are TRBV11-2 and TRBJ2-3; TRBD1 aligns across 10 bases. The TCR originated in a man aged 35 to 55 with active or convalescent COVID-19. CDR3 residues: CASSLVGQGYPDTQYF. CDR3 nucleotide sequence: TGTGCCAGCAGCTTAGTGGGACAGGGGTACCCAGATACGCAGTATTTT.